The source of this TCR beta chain is a study of control samples from healthy donors and cancer patients. The CDR3 loop spans 14 amino acids. Deletions cut 4 bases from V and 4 bases from J, with 14 bases between. Germline assignment: CDR1 SGHRS and CDR2 YFSETQ. The protocol was immunoSEQ multiplex PCR, while the TCRdb copy is restricted to in-frame clones and leaves out a portion. The sample consists of around 53,000 clones, 75% to 90% of them appearing once. The sequencing input was PBMCs. The TCR sequence derives from a man between 60 and 70 years old with head and neck cancer. V is TRBV5-1 and J is TRBJ1-2; the D gene is possibly TRBD1 (6 bases). CDR3 region: CASSQRGARYGYTF. The CDR3 DNA reads TGCGCCAGCAGCCAGAGGGGGGCGCGCTATGGCTACACCTTC.